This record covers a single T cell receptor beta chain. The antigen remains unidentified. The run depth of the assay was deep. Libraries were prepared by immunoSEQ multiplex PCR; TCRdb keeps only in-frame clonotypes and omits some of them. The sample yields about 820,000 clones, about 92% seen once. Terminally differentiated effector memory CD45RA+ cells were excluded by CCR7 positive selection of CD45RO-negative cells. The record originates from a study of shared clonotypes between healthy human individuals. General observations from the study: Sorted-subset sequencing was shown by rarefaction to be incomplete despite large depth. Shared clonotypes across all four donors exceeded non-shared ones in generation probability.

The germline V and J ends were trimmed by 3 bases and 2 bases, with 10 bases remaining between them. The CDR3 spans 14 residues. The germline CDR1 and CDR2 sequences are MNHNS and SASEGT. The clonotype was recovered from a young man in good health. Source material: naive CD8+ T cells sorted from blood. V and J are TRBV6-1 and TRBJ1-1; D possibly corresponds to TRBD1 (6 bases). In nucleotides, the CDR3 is TGTGCCAGCAGTGAGTCGGGGGCTAACACTGAAGCTTTCTTT. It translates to CASSESGANTEAFF.